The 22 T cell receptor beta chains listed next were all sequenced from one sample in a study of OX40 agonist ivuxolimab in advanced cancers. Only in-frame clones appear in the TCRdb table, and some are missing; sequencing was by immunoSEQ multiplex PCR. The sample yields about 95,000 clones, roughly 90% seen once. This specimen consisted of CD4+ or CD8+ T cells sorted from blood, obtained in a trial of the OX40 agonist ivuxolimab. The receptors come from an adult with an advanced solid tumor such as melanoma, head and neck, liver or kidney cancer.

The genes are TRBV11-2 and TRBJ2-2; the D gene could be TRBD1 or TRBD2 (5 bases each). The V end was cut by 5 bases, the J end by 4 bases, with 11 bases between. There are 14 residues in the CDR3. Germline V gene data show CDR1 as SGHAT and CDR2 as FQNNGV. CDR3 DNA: TGTGCCAGCAGCCCAACTAGGGGCACCGGGGAGCTGTTTTTT. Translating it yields CASSPTRGTGELFF.

The CDR3 bases are TGTGCCAGCAGCTCAAGGTCCAACACAGATACGCAGTATTTT. Amino acids: CASSSRSNTDTQYF. The chain uses TRBV7-9 and TRBJ2-3; D is ambiguous. Germline V gives CDR1 SEHNR, CDR2 FQNEAQ (reference sequence). This CDR3 is 14 amino acids long. The V gene lost 4 bases and the J gene lost 2 bases, with 10 bases spanning the gap.

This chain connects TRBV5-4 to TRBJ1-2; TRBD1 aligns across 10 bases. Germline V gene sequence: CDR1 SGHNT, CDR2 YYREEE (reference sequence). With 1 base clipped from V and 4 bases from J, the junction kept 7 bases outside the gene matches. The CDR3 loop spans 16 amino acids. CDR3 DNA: TGTGCCAGCAGCTTGCGACAGGGGGCGCAAGGCTATGGCTACACCTTC. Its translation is CASSLRQGAQGYGYTF.

The CDR3 here is CASTHVRTYEQYF. CDR3 nucleotides: TGTGCCAGCACCCACGTAAGAACCTACGAGCAGTACTTC. This chain connects TRBV28 to TRBJ2-7; no clear D gene. The CDR3 consists of 13 residues. V was trimmed by 7 bases and J by 2 bases, leaving 12 bases between them. Germline CDR1 and CDR2: MDHEN and SYDVKM.

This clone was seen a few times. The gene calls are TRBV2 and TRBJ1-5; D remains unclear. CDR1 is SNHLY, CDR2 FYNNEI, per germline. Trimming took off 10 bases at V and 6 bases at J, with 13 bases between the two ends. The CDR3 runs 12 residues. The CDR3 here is CAIGRVGQPQHF. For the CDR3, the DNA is TGTGCCATCGGGCGAGTTGGTCAGCCCCAGCATTTT.

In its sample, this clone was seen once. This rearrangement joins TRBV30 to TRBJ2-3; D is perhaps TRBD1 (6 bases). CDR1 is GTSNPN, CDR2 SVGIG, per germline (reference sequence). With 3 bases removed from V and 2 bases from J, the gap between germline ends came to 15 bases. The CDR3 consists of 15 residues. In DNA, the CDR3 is TGTGCCTGGAGCAAGGGCAGGGGCCCCACAGATACGCAGTATTTT. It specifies CAWSKGRGPTDTQYF.

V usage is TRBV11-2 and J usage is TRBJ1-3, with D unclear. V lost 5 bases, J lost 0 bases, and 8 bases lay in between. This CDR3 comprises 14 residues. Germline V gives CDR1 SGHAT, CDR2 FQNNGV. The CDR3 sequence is CASSIQASGNTIYF. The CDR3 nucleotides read TGTGCCAGCAGCATCCAGGCCTCTGGAAACACCATATATTTT.

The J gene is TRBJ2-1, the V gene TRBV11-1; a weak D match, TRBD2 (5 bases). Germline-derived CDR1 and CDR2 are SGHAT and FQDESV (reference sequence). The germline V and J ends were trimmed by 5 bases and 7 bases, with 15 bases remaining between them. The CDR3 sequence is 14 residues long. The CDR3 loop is CASSPLGLGNEQFF. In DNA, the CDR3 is TGTGCCAGCAGCCCGCTAGGACTGGGGAATGAGCAGTTCTTC. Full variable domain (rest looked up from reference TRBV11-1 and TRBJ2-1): EAEVAQSPRYKITEKSQAVAFWCDPISGHATLYWYRQILGQGPELLVQFQDESVVDDSQLPKDRFSAERLKGVDSTLKIQPAELGDSAMYLCASSPLGLGNEQFFGPGTRLTVL.

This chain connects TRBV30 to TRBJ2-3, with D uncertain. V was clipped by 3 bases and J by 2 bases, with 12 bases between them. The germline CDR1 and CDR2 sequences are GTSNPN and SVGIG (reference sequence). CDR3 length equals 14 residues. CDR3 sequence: CAWSPMLHTDTQYF. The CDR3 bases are TGTGCCTGGAGCCCTATGCTTCACACAGATACGCAGTATTTT.

The CDR3 DNA reads TGTGCCAGCAGCTTTTGGGACAAACTCAATCAGCCCCAGCATTTT. It codes for CASSFWDKLNQPQHF. The V and J genes are TRBV5-5 and TRBJ1-5; D might be TRBD1 (6 bases). Between the trimmed V and J ends, which lost 2 bases and 3 bases, there was a span of 12 bases. The germline V gene encodes CDR1 SGHKS and CDR2 YYEKEE (reference sequence). The CDR3 consists of 15 residues.

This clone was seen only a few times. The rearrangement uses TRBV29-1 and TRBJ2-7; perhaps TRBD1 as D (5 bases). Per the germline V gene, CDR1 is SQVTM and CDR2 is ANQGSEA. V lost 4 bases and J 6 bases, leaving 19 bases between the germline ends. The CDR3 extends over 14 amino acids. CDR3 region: CSVAKPRERGEQYF. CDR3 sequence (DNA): TGCAGCGTTGCCAAGCCCAGGGAACGAGGCGAGCAGTACTTC.

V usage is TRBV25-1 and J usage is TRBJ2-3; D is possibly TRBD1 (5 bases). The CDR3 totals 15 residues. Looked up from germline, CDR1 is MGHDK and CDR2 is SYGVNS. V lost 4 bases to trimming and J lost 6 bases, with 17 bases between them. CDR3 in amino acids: CASSGRLVQGDTQYF. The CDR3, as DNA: TGTGCCAGCAGTGGGCGACTCGTCCAGGGCGATACGCAGTATTTT.

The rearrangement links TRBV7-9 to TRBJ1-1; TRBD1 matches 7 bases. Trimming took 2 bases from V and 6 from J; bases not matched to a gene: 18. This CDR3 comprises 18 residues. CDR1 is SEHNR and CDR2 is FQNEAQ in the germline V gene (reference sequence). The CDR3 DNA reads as TGTGCCAGCAGCTTAAAAAAGACAGGGTCAACGACGGGGTCTGAAGCTTTCTTT. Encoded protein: CASSLKKTGSTTGSEAFF.

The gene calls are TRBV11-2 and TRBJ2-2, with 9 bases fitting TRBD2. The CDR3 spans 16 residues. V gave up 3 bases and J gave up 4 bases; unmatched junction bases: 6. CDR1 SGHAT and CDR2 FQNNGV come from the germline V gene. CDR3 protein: CASSLLAGVFTGELFF. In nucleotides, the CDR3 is TGTGCCAGCAGCTTGTTAGCGGGAGTCTTCACCGGGGAGCTGTTTTTT. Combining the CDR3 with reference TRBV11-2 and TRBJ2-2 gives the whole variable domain EAGVAQSPRYKIIEKRQSVAFWCNPISGHATLYWYQQILGQGPKLLIQFQNNGVVDDSQLPKDRFSAERLKGVDSTLKIQPAKLEDSAVYLCASSLLAGVFTGELFFGEGSRLTVL.

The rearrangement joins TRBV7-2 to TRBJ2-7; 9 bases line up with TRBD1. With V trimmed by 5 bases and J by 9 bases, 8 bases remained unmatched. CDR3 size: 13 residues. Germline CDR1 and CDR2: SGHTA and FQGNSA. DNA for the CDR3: TGTGCCAGCAGCCCCGGACAGGGGTGGGGGCAGTACTTC. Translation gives CASSPGQGWGQYF.

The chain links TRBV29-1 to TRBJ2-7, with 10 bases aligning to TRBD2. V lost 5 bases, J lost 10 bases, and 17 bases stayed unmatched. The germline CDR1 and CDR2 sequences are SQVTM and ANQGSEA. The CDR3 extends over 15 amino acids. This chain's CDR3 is CSVTQTSGWGAGQYF. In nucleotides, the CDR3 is TGCAGCGTTACCCAGACTAGCGGGTGGGGTGCGGGACAGTACTTC.

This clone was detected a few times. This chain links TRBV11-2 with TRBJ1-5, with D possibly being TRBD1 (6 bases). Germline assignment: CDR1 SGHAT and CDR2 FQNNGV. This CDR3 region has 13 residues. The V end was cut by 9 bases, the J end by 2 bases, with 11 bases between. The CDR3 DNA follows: TGTGCCAGTAGCAGGGGAGGCAATCAGCCCCAGCATTTT. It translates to CASSRGGNQPQHF.

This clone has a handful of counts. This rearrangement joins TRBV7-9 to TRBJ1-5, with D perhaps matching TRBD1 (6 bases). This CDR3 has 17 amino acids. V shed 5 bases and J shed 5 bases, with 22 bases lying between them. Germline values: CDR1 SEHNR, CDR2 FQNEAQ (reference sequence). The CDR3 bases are TGTGCCAGCAGCCAAGAACTAACAGGGCTGCGGGATCAGCCCCAGCATTTT. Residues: CASSQELTGLRDQPQHF.

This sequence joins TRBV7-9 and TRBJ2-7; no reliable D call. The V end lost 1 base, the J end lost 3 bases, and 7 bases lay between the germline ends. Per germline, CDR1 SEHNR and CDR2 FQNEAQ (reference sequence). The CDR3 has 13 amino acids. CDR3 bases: TGTGCCAGCAGCTTAGGACACCTCTACGAGCAGTACTTC. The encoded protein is CASSLGHLYEQYF.

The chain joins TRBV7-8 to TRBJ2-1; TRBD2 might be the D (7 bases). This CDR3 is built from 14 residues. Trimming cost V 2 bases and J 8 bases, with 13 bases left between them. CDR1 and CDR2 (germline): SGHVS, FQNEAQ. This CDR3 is CASSLWGGKDEQFF. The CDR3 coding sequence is TGTGCCAGCAGCTTATGGGGGGGCAAGGATGAGCAGTTCTTC.

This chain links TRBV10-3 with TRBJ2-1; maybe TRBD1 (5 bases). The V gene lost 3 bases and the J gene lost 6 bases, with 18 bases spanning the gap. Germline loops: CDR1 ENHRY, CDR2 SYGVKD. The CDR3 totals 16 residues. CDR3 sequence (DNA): TGTGCCATCAGTGAACGTAGGGCCACAAGGGGCAATGAGCAGTTCTTC. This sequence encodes CAISERRATRGNEQFF.

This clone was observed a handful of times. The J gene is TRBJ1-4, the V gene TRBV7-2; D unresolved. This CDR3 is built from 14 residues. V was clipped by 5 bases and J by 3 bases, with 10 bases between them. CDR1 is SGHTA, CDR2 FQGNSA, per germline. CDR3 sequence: CASSPGLANEKLFF. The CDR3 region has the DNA TGTGCCAGCAGCCCCGGGCTGGCTAATGAAAAACTGTTTTTT.